This T cell receptor beta chain was sequenced for a study of a mutant IDH1 vaccine in newly diagnosed glioma. Here immunoSEQ multiplex PCR was the method, and the copy in TCRdb shows in-frame clones only, minus some. The table includes around 100,000 clones, over 75% detected once. Time point here: baseline, week 1 (first vaccination visit). Treatment specified: pre-vaccination baseline after standard-of-care therapy. Newly diagnosed WHO grade 3 or 4 IDH1-mutant, ATRX-lost astrocytomas were identified in the donors. CDR3 length equals 11 residues. Trimming cost V 6 bases and J 9 bases; bases outside gene matches: 4. CDR1 is DFQATT and CDR2 is SNEGSKA in the germline V gene (reference sequence).

Source: PBMCs, taken from a glioma patient treated with radiotherapy, temozolomide or both. The chain is built from TRBV20-1 and TRBJ1-3, with TRBD1 identical over 8 bases. This sequence was found in a middle-aged man with glioma. Some clones in this sample may be carry-over from other donors' samples. CDR3 DNA: TGCAGTGCCGGACAGGGTTTCACCATATATTTT. This sequence encodes CSAGQGFTIYF.